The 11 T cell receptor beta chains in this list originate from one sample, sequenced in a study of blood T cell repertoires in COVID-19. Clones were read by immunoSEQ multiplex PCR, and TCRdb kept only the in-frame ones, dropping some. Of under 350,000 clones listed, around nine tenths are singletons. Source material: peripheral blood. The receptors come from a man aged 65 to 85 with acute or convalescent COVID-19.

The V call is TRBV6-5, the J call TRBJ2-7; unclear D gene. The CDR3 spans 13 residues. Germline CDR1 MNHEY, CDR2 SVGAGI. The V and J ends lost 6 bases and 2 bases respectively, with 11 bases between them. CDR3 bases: TGTGCCAGCAGAAGCCCGAGTACCTACGAGCAGTACTTC. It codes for CASRSPSTYEQYF.

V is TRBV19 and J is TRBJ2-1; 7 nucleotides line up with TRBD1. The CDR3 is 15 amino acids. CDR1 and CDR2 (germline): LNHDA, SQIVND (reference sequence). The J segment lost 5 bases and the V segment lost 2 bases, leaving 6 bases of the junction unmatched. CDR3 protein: CASSISRTGDNEQFF. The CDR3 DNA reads TGTGCCAGTAGTATAAGCAGGACAGGCGACAATGAGCAGTTCTTC.

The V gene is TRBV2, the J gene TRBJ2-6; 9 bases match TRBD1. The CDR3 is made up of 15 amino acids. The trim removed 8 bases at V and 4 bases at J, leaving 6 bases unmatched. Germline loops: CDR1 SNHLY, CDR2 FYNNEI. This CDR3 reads CASAWDRAGANVLTF. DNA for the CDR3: TGTGCCAGCGCTTGGGACAGGGCCGGGGCCAACGTCCTGACTTTC.

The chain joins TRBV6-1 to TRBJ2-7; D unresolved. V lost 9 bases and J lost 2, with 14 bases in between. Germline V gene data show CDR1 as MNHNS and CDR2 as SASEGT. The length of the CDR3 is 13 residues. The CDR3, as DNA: TGTGCCAGTGCTGGCTATCAGGCCTACGAGCAGTACTTC. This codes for CASAGYQAYEQYF.

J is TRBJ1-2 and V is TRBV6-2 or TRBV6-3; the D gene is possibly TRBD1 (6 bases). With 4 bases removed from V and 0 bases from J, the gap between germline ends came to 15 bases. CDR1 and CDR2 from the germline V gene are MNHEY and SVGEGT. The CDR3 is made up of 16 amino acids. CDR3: CASSSIRQVSNYGYTF. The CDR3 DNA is TGTGCCAGCAGTTCAATTCGACAGGTTTCTAACTATGGCTACACCTTC.

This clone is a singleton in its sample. The DNA of the CDR3 is TGCAGTGCTAGTAAGGGTAGCGCCGTCACAGATACGCAGTATTTT. Translated: CSASKGSAVTDTQYF. J is TRBJ2-3 and V is TRBV20-1; tentative D call: TRBD2 (5 bases). V lost 3 bases and J lost 2, with 15 bases in between. The CDR3 extends over 15 amino acids. From germline, CDR1 is DFQATT and CDR2 SNEGSKA (reference sequence).

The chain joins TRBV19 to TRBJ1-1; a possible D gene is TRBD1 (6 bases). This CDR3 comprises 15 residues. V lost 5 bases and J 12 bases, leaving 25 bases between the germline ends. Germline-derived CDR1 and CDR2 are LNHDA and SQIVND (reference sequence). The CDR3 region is CASSLFPDSRVAPFF. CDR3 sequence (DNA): TGTGCCAGTAGTCTATTTCCGGACAGTCGAGTTGCGCCTTTCTTT.

The CDR3 DNA sequence: TGTGCCAGCAGCTTGGTCGGAGGGGTTAATGAAAAACTGTTTTTT. It translates to CASSLVGGVNEKLFF. J is TRBJ1-4 and V is TRBV5-5, with D perhaps matching TRBD1 (5 bases). The V and J ends lost 0 bases and 4 bases respectively, with 10 bases between them. Germline lookup yields CDR1 SGHKS and CDR2 YYEKEE (reference sequence). This CDR3 is built from 15 residues. Combining the CDR3 with reference TRBV5-5 and TRBJ1-4 gives the whole variable domain DAGVTQSPTHLIKTRGQQVTLRCSPISGHKSVSWYQQVLGQGPQFIFQYYEKEERGRGNFPDRFSARQFPNYSSELNVNALLLGDSALYLCASSLVGGVNEKLFFGSGTQLSVL.

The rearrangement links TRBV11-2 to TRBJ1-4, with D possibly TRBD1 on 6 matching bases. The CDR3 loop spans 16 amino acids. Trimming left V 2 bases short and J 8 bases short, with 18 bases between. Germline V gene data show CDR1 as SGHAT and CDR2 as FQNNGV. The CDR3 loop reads CASSLPPTGFLEKLFF. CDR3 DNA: TGTGCCAGCAGCTTACCTCCGACAGGCTTCCTGGAAAAACTGTTTTTT.

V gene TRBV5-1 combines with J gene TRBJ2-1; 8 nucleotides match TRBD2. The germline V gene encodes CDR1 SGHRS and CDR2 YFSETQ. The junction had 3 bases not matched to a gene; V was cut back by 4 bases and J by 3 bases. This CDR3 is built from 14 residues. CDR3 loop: CASSPGTSYNEQFF. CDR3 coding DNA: TGCGCCAGCAGCCCAGGGACTAGCTACAATGAGCAGTTCTTC.

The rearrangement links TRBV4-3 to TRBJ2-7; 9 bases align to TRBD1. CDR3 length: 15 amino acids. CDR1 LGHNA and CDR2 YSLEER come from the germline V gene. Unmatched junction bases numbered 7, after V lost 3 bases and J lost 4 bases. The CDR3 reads CASSQGQGRAYEQYF. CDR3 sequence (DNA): TGCGCCAGCAGCCAGGGACAGGGAAGGGCGTACGAGCAGTACTTC.